One sample yielded the 32 T cell receptor beta chains listed below, sequenced in a study of T-cell reconstitution after alpha-beta-depleted transplantation in children. Preparation of the TCRbeta library used unique molecular identifiers. TCRdb analysed the PCR reads with MiXCR anew, one entry per CDR3 protein. The data show 150,000 to 250,000 distinct CDR3 sequences, roughly 15% seen once. The sequences come from PBMCs from the stem cell graft donor, collected from the stem cell graft. The source is a human donor who donated a stem cell graft to a child with acute lymphoblastic leukemia.

This clonotype has at least ten counts. The chain combines TRBV13 with TRBJ1-1; 11 nucleotides match TRBD1. Germline loops: CDR1 PRHDT, CDR2 FYEKMQ (reference sequence). The CDR3 loop spans 14 amino acids. Trimming removed 4 bases from V and 3 bases from J; junction bases left unmatched: 1. Here the CDR3 DNA reads TGTGCCAGCAGCTCGGGACAGGGGGACACTGAAGCTTTCTTT. Encoded protein: CASSSGQGDTEAFF.

This clonotype was seen ten or more times. This chain uses TRBV20-1 with TRBJ2-2; D assignment may be TRBD1 or TRBD2 (5 bases each). The V end was cut by 0 bases, the J end by 5 bases, with 16 bases between. The CDR3 consists of 16 residues. Germline V gene lookup returns CDR1 DFQATT and CDR2 SNEGSKA (reference sequence). CDR3: CSARDPRDGVTGELFF. Here the CDR3 DNA reads TGCAGTGCTAGAGATCCCCGGGACGGAGTTACCGGGGAGCTGTTTTTT.

This clonotype was seen many times. This sequence joins TRBV18 and TRBJ2-7, with 10 bases fitting TRBD2. The CDR3 is 14 residues long. Germline V CDR1 and CDR2: KGHSH, LQKENI. The junction had 7 bases not matched to a gene; V was cut back by 4 bases and J by 7 bases. CDR3 DNA: TGTGCCAGCTCACGAGCGGGAGGGTTAGCGGAGCAGTACTTC. Its protein product is CASSRAGGLAEQYF.

This clonotype was counted at least ten times. The chain uses TRBV5-1 and TRBJ2-1; the match to TRBD2 covers 8 bases. The V and J ends lost 7 bases and 1 base, in that order; junction bases with no gene match: 4. CDR3 size: 14 residues. Germline CDR1 reads SGHRS; CDR2 reads YFSETQ. CDR3 in amino acids: CASVASGSYNEQFF. The CDR3 DNA follows: TGCGCCAGCGTGGCTAGCGGGTCCTACAATGAGCAGTTCTTC.

This clonotype was recorded a few times. The gene calls are TRBV10-2 and TRBJ2-5; 7 positions agree with TRBD2. The CDR3 consists of 18 residues. The germline gives CDR1 WSHSY, CDR2 SAAADI. Trimming took 2 bases from V and 4 from J; bases not matched to a gene: 16. The CDR3 DNA is TGCGCCAGCAGTGAGGCCTGGGCGAGGGAGGGCCTTGCAGAGACCCAGTACTTC. It codes for CASSEAWAREGLAETQYF.

This clonotype has at least ten counts. J is TRBJ1-1 and V is TRBV6-4; weak D call: TRBD1 (5 bases). Between the trimmed V and J ends, which lost 6 bases and 7 bases, there was a span of 9 bases. The CDR3 contains 11 residues. The germline V gene encodes CDR1 MRHNA and CDR2 SNTAGT. CDR3 amino acids: CASRGTREAFF. CDR3 nucleotide sequence: TGTGCCAGCAGAGGGACCCGTGAAGCTTTCTTT.

This sequence joins TRBV5-1 and TRBJ2-7; D ambiguous. The CDR3 is 9 amino acids. The V end was cut by 8 bases, the J end by 7 bases, with 7 bases between. Germline-derived CDR1 and CDR2 are SGHRS and YFSETQ. The CDR3 bases are TGCGCCAGGCCGGCGGAGCAGTACTTC. Translating it yields CARPAEQYF.

This clonotype was seen ten or more times. The chain links TRBV5-1 to TRBJ1-3; unclear D gene. Germline V gene lookup returns CDR1 SGHRS and CDR2 YFSETQ. V lost 2 bases, J lost 2 bases, and 11 bases lay in between. The CDR3 contains 15 residues. The CDR3 nucleotides are TGCGCCAGCAGCTTTGAACCGGGAACTGGAAACACCATATATTTT. Translating gives CASSFEPGTGNTIYF.

This clonotype was observed at least ten times. This rearrangement joins TRBV14 to TRBJ1-2; D is ambiguous. V was clipped by 4 bases and J by 0 bases, with 12 bases between them. This CDR3 spans 15 amino acids. Germline assignment: CDR1 SGHDN and CDR2 FVKESK. CDR3 sequence: CASSLDVVANYGYTF. The CDR3 coding sequence is TGTGCCAGCAGCCTCGATGTAGTAGCTAACTATGGCTACACCTTC.

This clonotype has a count of ten or more. The chain is built from TRBV7-2 and TRBJ1-1; D gene unclear. Trimming stripped 3 bases from V and 1 base from J, with 3 bases between. This CDR3 is 12 amino acids long. Germline-derived CDR1 and CDR2 are SGHTA and FQGNSA. The CDR3 loop reads CASSFRNTEAFF. CDR3 DNA: TGTGCCAGCAGCTTTAGGAACACTGAAGCTTTCTTT. Full variable domain (outside the CDR3, taken from reference TRBV7-2 and TRBJ1-1): GAGVSQSPSNKVTEKGKDVELRCDPISGHTALYWYRQSLGQGLEFLIYFQGNSAPDKSGLPSDRFSAERTGGSVSTLTIQRTQQEDSAVYLCASSFRNTEAFFGQGTRLTVV.

This clonotype was seen a few times. The rearrangement uses TRBV12-3 or TRBV12-4 and TRBJ2-7; TRBD1 or TRBD2 may be the D gene (5 bases each). CDR3 length: 14 amino acids. The V end lost 3 bases, the J end lost 6 bases, and 15 bases lay between the germline ends. The CDR3 region is CASSLAAGRGEQYF. The CDR3 DNA is TGTGCCAGCAGTTTGGCGGCAGGGAGAGGCGAGCAGTACTTC.

In its sample, this clonotype was seen many times. This chain links TRBV7-8 with TRBJ2-1; D possibly corresponds to TRBD1 (7 bases). There are 14 residues in the CDR3. CDR1 and CDR2 from the germline V gene are SGHVS and FQNEAQ. V gave up 7 bases and J gave up 7 bases, with 17 bases separating them. This CDR3 reads CASNDRRGLNEQFF. DNA for the CDR3: TGTGCCAGCAACGATAGGAGGGGGCTAAATGAGCAGTTCTTC.

This clonotype was seen repeatedly, ten times or more. The genes are TRBV20-1 and TRBJ1-3; no definite D call. The CDR3 is 12 amino acids. The germline V and J ends were trimmed by 7 bases and 4 bases, with 11 bases remaining between them. Per the germline V gene, CDR1 is DFQATT and CDR2 is SNEGSKA (reference sequence). CDR3 residues: CSVREGGNTIYF. CDR3 nucleotides: TGCAGTGTTCGGGAGGGCGGAAACACCATATATTTT.

Here the CDR3 DNA reads TGTGCCAGCAGCTTAGATTTGAGGAGCGGGAGCGTCGGAGATACGCAGTATTTT. The encoded protein is CASSLDLRSGSVGDTQYF. The V and J genes are TRBV11-2 and TRBJ2-3, with TRBD2 identical over 8 bases. Germline values: CDR1 SGHAT, CDR2 FQNNGV. J was trimmed by 5 bases and V by 0 bases; bases with no gene match: 13. CDR3 length: 18 amino acids.

The table lists this clonotype with many counts. The gene calls are TRBV27 and TRBJ2-7, with a tentative D call TRBD2 (6 bases). CDR1 MNHEY and CDR2 SMNVEV come from the germline V gene (reference sequence). Between the trimmed V and J ends, which lost 5 bases and 3 bases, there was a span of 14 bases. The CDR3 has 14 residues. CDR3 in amino acids: CASSPHSGDYEQYF. The CDR3 region has the DNA TGTGCCAGCAGTCCACACTCGGGGGACTACGAGCAGTACTTC.

The genes are TRBV7-9 and TRBJ2-1, with a possible D match to TRBD1 (5 bases). The germline CDR1 and CDR2 sequences are SEHNR and FQNEAQ (reference sequence). Deletions cut 6 bases from V and 7 bases from J, with 16 bases between. The CDR3 length is 14 residues. The CDR3 protein is CASRSEARTNEQFF. CDR3 nucleotides: TGTGCCAGCAGGTCTGAGGCCAGGACAAATGAGCAGTTCTTC.

This clonotype was found many times. The chain couples TRBV4-1 to TRBJ2-3, with 7 bases lining up with TRBD2. Germline lookup yields CDR1 MGHRA and CDR2 YSYEKL. This CDR3 is 16 amino acids long. The trim removed 1 base at V and 2 bases at J, leaving 6 bases unmatched. The CDR3 spells CASSQVPSGTTDTQYF. The CDR3 DNA reads TGCGCCAGCAGCCAAGTCCCCAGCGGGACCACAGATACGCAGTATTTT.

The chain carries TRBV2 and TRBJ2-7; 8 bases are a match to TRBD2. Trimming cost V 6 bases and J 2 bases; bases outside gene matches: 9. Germline CDR1 SNHLY, CDR2 FYNNEI. This CDR3 comprises 15 residues. The CDR3 DNA reads as TGTGCCAGCAGGAGGGGCGGGAGGACAGCCTACGAGCAGTACTTC. Translation: CASRRGGRTAYEQYF.

Only a few counts were recorded for this clonotype. This sequence joins TRBV7-9 and TRBJ2-5; tentatively, D is TRBD2 (6 bases). This CDR3 spans 14 amino acids. CDR1 and CDR2 (germline): SEHNR, FQNEAQ (reference sequence). Deletions cut 4 bases from V and 5 bases from J, with 14 bases between. This chain's CDR3 is CASSSGLRKETQYF. The CDR3 DNA is TGTGCCAGCAGCTCGGGACTCCGCAAGGAGACCCAGTACTTC. The complete variable domain, with remaining parts taken from reference TRBV7-9 and TRBJ2-5, reads DTGVSQNPRHKITKRGQNVTFRCDPISEHNRLYWYRQTLGQGPEFLTYFQNEAQLEKSRLLSDRFSAERPKGSFSTLEIQRTEQGDSAMYLCASSSGLRKETQYFGPGTRLLVL.

This clonotype was found many times. The rearrangement links TRBV7-2 to TRBJ1-1; D ambiguous. The CDR3 has 14 amino acids. The germline V gene has CDR1 SGHTA and CDR2 FQGNSA. V dropped 10 bases and J dropped 1 base, with 16 bases sitting between them. The chain's CDR3 is CATKTRIQNTEAFF. CDR3 nucleotide sequence: TGTGCCACCAAAACCAGGATCCAGAACACTGAAGCTTTCTTT.

The V call is TRBV6-2 or TRBV6-3, the J call TRBJ2-4; D is undetermined. Germline loops: CDR1 MNHEY, CDR2 SVGEGT. Trimming took off 6 bases at V and 6 bases at J, with 9 bases between the two ends. This CDR3 has 12 residues. The CDR3 sequence: CASRESRNIQYF. In nucleotides, the CDR3 is TGTGCCAGCAGAGAATCTAGAAACATTCAGTACTTC.

The table lists this clonotype with a few counts. The V call is TRBV20-1, the J call TRBJ2-1; 12 bases agree with TRBD2. This CDR3 is 16 amino acids long. CDR1 DFQATT and CDR2 SNEGSKA come from the germline V gene (reference sequence). V gave up 1 base and J gave up 10 bases; unmatched junction bases: 11. CDR3 bases: TGCAGTGCTAGAGGGGGAACTAGCGGGAGGACTTACGAGCAGTTCTTC. Protein product: CSARGGTSGRTYEQFF.

This clonotype is classed as medium-sized. V usage is TRBV5-1 and J usage is TRBJ2-3; 9 bases match TRBD2. This CDR3 contains 16 residues. J lost 0 bases, V lost 6 bases, and 8 bases had no gene match. The V gene's germline CDR1 is SGHRS and CDR2 YFSETQ. CDR3 amino acids: CASKDSGRFSTDTQYF. For the CDR3, the DNA is TGCGCCAGCAAAGACAGCGGGAGGTTTAGCACAGATACGCAGTATTTT.

This clonotype was found many times. The genes are TRBV10-2 and TRBJ2-7, with 7 bases identical to TRBD1. The CDR3 length is 13 residues. V dropped 8 bases and J dropped 4; count of bases not matched to a gene: 8. CDR1 and CDR2 from the germline V gene are WSHSY and SAAADI. The CDR3 DNA is TGCGCCAGCTGTAAACAGGGGAATTACGAGCAGTACTTC. It translates to CASCKQGNYEQYF.

This clonotype was counted ten times or more. The V gene is TRBV6-5, the J gene TRBJ2-1; tentatively, D is TRBD1 or TRBD2 (5 bases each). Germline CDR1 is MNHEY and CDR2 is SVGAGI. V shed 4 bases and J shed 0 bases, with 16 bases lying between them. The CDR3 sequence is 17 residues long. CDR3 amino acids: CASSSRRQGSSYNEQFF. Here the CDR3 DNA reads TGTGCCAGCAGTTCCCGGAGGCAGGGCAGCTCCTACAATGAGCAGTTCTTC.

This clonotype was found a few times. The chain recombines TRBV5-1 with TRBJ2-1; 12 nucleotides align to TRBD2. J was trimmed by 4 bases and V by 5 bases; bases with no gene match: 7. This CDR3 comprises 16 residues. Germline CDR1 reads SGHRS; CDR2 reads YFSETQ. Here the CDR3 DNA reads TGCGCCAGCAGTGAGACTAGCGGGAGAGGGTACAATGAGCAGTTCTTC. Translation: CASSETSGRGYNEQFF. The full variable domain, with the rest looked up from reference TRBV5-1 and TRBJ2-1, is KAGVTQTPRYLIKTRGQQVTLSCSPISGHRSVSWYQQTPGQGLQFLFEYFSETQRNKGNFPGRFSGRQFSNSRSEMNVSTLELGDSALYLCASSETSGRGYNEQFFGPGTRLTVL.

This clonotype occurred many times. The gene calls are TRBV7-6 and TRBJ2-7; D gene ambiguous. CDR1 is SGHVS, CDR2 FNYEAQ, per germline. The CDR3 runs 14 residues. The V end was cut by 0 bases, the J end by 7 bases, with 13 bases between. CDR3 DNA sequence: TGTGCCAGCAGCTTAGCGTCTAGTTCGTGGGAGCAGTACTTC. Its translation: CASSLASSSWEQYF.

Regarding this clonotype: This may be a read error: a much more frequent sequence differs by one nucleotide. The genes are TRBV6-1 and TRBJ2-7; the D is unclear. The germline CDR1 and CDR2 sequences are MNHNS and SASEGT. The length of the CDR3 is 11 residues. CDR3 protein: CASIIGYELYF. CDR3 nucleotide sequence: TGTGCCAGCATCATCGGCTACGAGCTGTACTTC.

The sample holds many counts of this clonotype. The rearrangement links TRBV20-1 to TRBJ2-4, with 7 positions matching TRBD1. The V and J ends lost 3 bases and 5 bases, in that order; junction bases with no gene match: 7. Germline V gene data show CDR1 as DFQATT and CDR2 as SNEGSKA (reference sequence). The CDR3 totals 14 residues. The CDR3: CSARWSQGENIQYF. CDR3 bases: TGCAGTGCTAGGTGGAGTCAGGGGGAAAACATTCAGTACTTC.

The sample holds many counts of this clonotype. The chain recombines TRBV7-8 with TRBJ1-2; no clear D gene. The V end lost 2 bases, the J end lost 7 bases, and 20 bases lay between the germline ends. Germline V gene sequence: CDR1 SGHVS, CDR2 FQNEAQ. This CDR3 comprises 16 residues. CDR3 amino acids: CASSLPQRDYGGGYTF. Written as DNA, the CDR3 is TGTGCCAGCAGCTTACCCCAAAGGGATTATGGCGGTGGCTACACCTTC. Full variable domain (outside the CDR3, taken from reference TRBV7-8 and TRBJ1-2): GAGVSQSPRYKVAKRGQDVALRCDPISGHVSLFWYQQALGQGPEFLTYFQNEAQLDKSGLPSDRFFAERPEGSVSTLKIQRTQQEDSAVYLCASSLPQRDYGGGYTFGSGTRLTVV.

This clonotype was seen ten or more times. The chain couples TRBV29-1 to TRBJ1-2, with 8 bases that match TRBD1. CDR3 length equals 12 residues. Trimming took 6 bases from V and 8 from J; bases not matched to a gene: 8. Looked up from germline, CDR1 is SQVTM and CDR2 is ANQGSEA. CDR3 nucleotide sequence: TGCAGCGTCGCCGGACAGGGATACGGCTACACCTTC. This encodes CSVAGQGYGYTF.

The rearrangement uses TRBV20-1 and TRBJ2-1, with D perhaps TRBD2 (6 bases). V was shortened by 0 bases and J by 1 base, with 13 bases between the two germline ends. The CDR3 sequence is 16 residues long. CDR1 and CDR2 (germline): DFQATT, SNEGSKA (reference sequence). Here the CDR3 reads CSARDDSLASYNEQFF. CDR3 in DNA: TGCAGTGCTAGAGATGACTCTCTAGCGTCCTACAATGAGCAGTTCTTC.